This paragraph reports one TCR beta chain. This specimen belongs to a study of blood T cell repertoires in COVID-19. Overall study context: Material from acute and convalescent COVID-19 was sourced from the United States, Italy and Spain. T cells, B-cell-depleted T cells, or PBMCs provided the cDNA or gDNA that served as material.

The CDR3 has 14 residues. The J segment lost 8 bases and the V segment lost 1 base, leaving 6 bases of the junction unmatched. CDR1 is MGHRA, CDR2 YSYEKL, per germline. The table came from immunoSEQ multiplex PCR; TCRdb's copy has only in-frame clones and leaves some out. The repertoire holds 260,000 or so clones, with around 82% as singletons. This receptor was identified in a woman in her 70s with acute or convalescent COVID-19. The sequenced sample was peripheral blood. The rearrangement joins TRBV4-1 to TRBJ1-2; 8 bases fit TRBD1. The CDR3 protein is CASSQARGLEGYTF. CDR3 nucleotides: TGCGCCAGCAGCCAAGCCAGGGGGCTAGAAGGCTACACCTTC.